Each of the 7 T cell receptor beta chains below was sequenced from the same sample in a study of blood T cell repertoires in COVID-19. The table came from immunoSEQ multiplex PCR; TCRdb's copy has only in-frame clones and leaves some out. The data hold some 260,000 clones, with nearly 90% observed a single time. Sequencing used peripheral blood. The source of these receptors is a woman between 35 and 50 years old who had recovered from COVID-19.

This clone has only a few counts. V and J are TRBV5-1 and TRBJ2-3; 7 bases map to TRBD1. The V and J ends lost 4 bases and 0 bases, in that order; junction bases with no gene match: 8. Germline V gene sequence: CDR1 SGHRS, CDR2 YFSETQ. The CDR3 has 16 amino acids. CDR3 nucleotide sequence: TGCGCCAGCAGCGAGGGACAGCGGACTAGCACAGATACGCAGTATTTT. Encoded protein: CASSEGQRTSTDTQYF.

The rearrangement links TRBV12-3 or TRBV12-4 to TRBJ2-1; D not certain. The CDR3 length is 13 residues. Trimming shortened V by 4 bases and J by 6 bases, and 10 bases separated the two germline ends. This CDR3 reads CASSSPHSNEQFF. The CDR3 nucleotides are TGTGCCAGCAGTTCCCCCCACAGCAATGAGCAGTTCTTC.

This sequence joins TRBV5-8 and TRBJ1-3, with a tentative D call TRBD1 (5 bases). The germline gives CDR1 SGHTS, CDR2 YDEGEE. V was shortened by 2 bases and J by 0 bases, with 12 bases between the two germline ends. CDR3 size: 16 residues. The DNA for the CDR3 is TGTGCCAGCAGCTTAATGGGACTGTCCTCTGGAAACACCATATATTTT. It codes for CASSLMGLSSGNTIYF.

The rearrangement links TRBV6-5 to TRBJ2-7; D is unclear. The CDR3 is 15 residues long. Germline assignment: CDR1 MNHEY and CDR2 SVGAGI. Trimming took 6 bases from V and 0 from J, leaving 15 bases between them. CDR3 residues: CASRSMTPSSYEQYF. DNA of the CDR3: TGTGCCAGCAGGTCCATGACACCAAGCTCCTACGAGCAGTACTTC.

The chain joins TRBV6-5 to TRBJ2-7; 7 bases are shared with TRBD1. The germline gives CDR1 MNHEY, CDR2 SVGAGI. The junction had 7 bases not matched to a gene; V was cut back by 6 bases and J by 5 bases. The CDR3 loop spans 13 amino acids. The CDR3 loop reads CASSSQGFDEQYF. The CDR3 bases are TGTGCCAGCAGCTCACAGGGGTTCGACGAGCAGTACTTC.

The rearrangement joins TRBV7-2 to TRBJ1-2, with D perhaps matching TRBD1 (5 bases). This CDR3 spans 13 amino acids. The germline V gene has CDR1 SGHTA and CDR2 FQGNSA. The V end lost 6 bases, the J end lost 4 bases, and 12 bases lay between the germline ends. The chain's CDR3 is CASRAGGGYGYTF. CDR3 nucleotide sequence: TGTGCCAGCAGGGCGGGGGGTGGCTATGGCTACACCTTC.

This CDR3 reads CASSLESGGHNEQFF. CDR3 coding DNA: TGTGCCAGCAGCTTAGAGAGCGGGGGTCACAATGAGCAGTTCTTC. V and J are TRBV7-2 and TRBJ2-1; 8 nucleotides align to TRBD2. The CDR3 contains 15 residues. The V and J ends lost 1 base and 5 bases, in that order; junction bases with no gene match: 4. The germline V gene encodes CDR1 SGHTA and CDR2 FQGNSA.